A single T cell receptor beta chain is shown here with its context. What it recognizes is unknown. Trimming removed 7 bases from V and 5 bases from J, with 20 bases in between. The V gene's germline CDR1 is SNHLY and CDR2 FYNNEI. The CDR3 is made up of 15 amino acids. Primers: 60 Vbeta forward and 13 Jbeta reverse. How the authors handled the data: In a later analysis, about 9.9 million of 65 million to 90 million unique beta chains occurred in at least two donors. The method was immunoSEQ multiplex PCR; TCRdb's version includes in-frame clones alone and lacks a portion of them. The V and J calls and clone size come from that table; D and trimming were worked out from the DNA. Of about 150,000 clones in the sample, 77% were seen once. The data were obtained in a study of cytomegalovirus exposure and HLA in healthy donors. The study's findings and limits: In the analysis, some V segments, TRBV6-2 and TRBV6-3 included, were excluded as indistinguishable. In vitro, a few CMV-associated chains proved specific for CMV antigens. Later genetic work tied a missense DCLRE1C variant to beta-chain V and J trimming.

The gene calls are TRBV2 and TRBJ2-5, with D possibly matching TRBD2 (5 bases). Sequences were obtained from PBMCs. This sequence was found in a woman aged 25-40 years in good health and CMV-seropositive. The DNA for the CDR3 is TGTGCCAGCACCTTCCGGGCTACCGGGGAGGAGACCCAGTACTTC. As protein: CASTFRATGEETQYF.